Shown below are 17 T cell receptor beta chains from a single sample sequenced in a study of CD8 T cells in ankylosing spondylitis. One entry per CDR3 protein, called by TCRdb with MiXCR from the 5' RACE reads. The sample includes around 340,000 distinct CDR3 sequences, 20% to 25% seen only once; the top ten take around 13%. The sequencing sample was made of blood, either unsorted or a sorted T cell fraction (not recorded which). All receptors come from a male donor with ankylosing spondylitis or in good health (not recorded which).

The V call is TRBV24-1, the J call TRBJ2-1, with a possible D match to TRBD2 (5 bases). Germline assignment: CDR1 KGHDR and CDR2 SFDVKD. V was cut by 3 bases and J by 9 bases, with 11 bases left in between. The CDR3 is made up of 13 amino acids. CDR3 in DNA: TGTGCCACCAGTGATGACCCCAGCGGTGAGCAGTTCTTC. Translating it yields CATSDDPSGEQFF.

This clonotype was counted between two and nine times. This CDR3 is CSAWTGNTGELFF. The CDR3 coding sequence is TGCAGTGCCTGGACAGGGAACACCGGGGAGCTGTTTTTT. The genes are TRBV20-1 and TRBJ2-2; 7 nucleotides agree with TRBD1. Germline CDR1 and CDR2: DFQATT and SNEGSKA (reference sequence). There are 13 residues in the CDR3. The V and J ends lost 6 bases and 1 base, in that order; junction bases with no gene match: 2.

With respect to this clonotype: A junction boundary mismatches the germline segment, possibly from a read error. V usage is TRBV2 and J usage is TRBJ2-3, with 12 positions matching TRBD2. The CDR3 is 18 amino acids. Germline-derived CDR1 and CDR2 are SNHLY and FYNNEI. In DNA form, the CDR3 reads TGTGCCCGCAGTTTAGTCTGGGCTAGCGGGGGGGTGGCAGATACGCAGTATTTT. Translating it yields CARSLVWASGGVADTQYF.

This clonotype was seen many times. The CDR3 sequence: CASGGTNNEQFF. CDR3 coding DNA: TGTGCCAGCGGGGGCACTAACAATGAGCAGTTCTTC. The chain combines TRBV12-3 or TRBV12-4 with TRBJ2-1, with D possibly TRBD1 on 6 matching bases. The CDR3 runs to 12 residues. V was trimmed by 8 bases and J by 5 bases, leaving 10 bases between them.

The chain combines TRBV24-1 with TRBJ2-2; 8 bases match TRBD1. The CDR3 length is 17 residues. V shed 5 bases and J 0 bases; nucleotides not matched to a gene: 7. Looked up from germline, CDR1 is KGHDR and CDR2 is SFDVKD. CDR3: CATSGSTTGANTGELFF. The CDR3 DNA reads TGTGCCACCAGTGGGAGTACGACAGGGGCGAACACCGGGGAGCTGTTTTTT.

The CDR3 is CSAQGGYLETQYF. In DNA form, the CDR3 reads TGCAGTGCCCAGGGGGGCTACTTGGAGACCCAGTACTTC. V usage is TRBV20-1 and J usage is TRBJ2-5; D possibly corresponds to TRBD1 (7 bases). The CDR3 runs 13 residues. V lost 6 bases to trimming and J lost 5 bases, with 16 bases between them. CDR1 and CDR2 from the germline V gene are DFQATT and SNEGSKA (reference sequence).

CDR3: CASGLVVETQYF. The DNA of the CDR3 is TGTGCCAGTGGACTAGTCGTAGAGACCCAGTACTTC. The V and J genes are TRBV27 and TRBJ2-5; TRBD2 agrees at 7 bases. Germline V gene lookup returns CDR1 MNHEY and CDR2 SMNVEV (reference sequence). V gave up 9 bases and J gave up 4 bases; unmatched junction bases: 5. The CDR3 is 12 amino acids.

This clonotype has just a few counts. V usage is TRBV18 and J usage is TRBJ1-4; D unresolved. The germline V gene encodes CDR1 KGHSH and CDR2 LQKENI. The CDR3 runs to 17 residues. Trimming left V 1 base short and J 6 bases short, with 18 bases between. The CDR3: CASSPLGSGPADEKLFF. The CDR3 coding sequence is TGTGCCAGCTCACCACTAGGGAGTGGGCCTGCGGATGAAAAACTGTTTTTT.

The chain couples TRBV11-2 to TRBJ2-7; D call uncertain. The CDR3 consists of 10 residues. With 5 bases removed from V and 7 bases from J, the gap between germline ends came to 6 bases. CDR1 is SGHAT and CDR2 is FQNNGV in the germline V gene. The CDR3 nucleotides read TGTGCCAGCAGCGCGACAGAGCAGTACTTC. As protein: CASSATEQYF.

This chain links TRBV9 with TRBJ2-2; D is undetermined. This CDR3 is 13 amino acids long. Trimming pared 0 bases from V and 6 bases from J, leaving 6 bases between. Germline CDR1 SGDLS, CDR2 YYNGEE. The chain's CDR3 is CASSVGRPGELFF. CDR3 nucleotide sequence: TGTGCCAGCAGCGTAGGTCGCCCCGGGGAGCTGTTTTTT.

The CDR3 bases are TGTGCCAGCTCACCACCGGGACTCCAATTTTACGAGCAGTACTTC. Amino acids: CASSPPGLQFYEQYF. This chain uses TRBV18 with TRBJ2-7; tentative D call: TRBD2 (6 bases). Trimming left V 0 bases short and J 4 bases short, with 13 bases between. In germline, CDR1 is KGHSH, CDR2 LQKENI. This CDR3 spans 15 amino acids.

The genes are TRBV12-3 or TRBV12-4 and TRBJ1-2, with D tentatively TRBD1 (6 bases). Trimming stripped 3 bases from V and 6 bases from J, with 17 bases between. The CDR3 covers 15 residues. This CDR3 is CASSFWGRGADGYTF. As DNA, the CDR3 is TGTGCCAGCAGTTTTTGGGGGCGGGGGGCTGATGGCTACACCTTC.

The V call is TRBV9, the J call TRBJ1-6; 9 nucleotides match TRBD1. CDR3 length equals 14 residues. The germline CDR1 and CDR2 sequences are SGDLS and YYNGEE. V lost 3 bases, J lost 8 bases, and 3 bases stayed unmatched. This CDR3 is CASSEGQGDSPLHF. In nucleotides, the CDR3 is TGTGCCAGCAGCGAGGGACAGGGAGATTCACCCCTCCACTTT.

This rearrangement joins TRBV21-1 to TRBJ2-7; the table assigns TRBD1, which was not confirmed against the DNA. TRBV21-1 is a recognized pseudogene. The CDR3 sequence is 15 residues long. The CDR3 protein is CASSKEGQGAREQYF. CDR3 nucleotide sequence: TGTGCCAGCAGCAAAGAGGGACAGGGGGCGCGGGAGCAGTACTTC.

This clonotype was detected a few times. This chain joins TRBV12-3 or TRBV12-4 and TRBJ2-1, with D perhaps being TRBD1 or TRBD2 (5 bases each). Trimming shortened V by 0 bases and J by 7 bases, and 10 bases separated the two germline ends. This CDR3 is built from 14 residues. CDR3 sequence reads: CASSLAGAPNEQFF. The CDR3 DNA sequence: TGTGCCAGCAGTTTAGCCGGGGCCCCGAATGAGCAGTTCTTC.

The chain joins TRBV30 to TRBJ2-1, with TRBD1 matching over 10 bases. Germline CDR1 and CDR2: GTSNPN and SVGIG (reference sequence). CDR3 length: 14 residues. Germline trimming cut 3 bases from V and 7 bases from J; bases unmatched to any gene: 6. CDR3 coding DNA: TGTGCCTGGAGCGGATGGACAGGGGGAAATGAGCAGTTCTTC. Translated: CAWSGWTGGNEQFF.

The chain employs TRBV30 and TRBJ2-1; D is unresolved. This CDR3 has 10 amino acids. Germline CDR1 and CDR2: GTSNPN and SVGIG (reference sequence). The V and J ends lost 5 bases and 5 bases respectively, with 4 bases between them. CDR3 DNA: TGTGCCTGGGGGGACAATGAGCAGTTCTTC. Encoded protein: CAWGDNEQFF. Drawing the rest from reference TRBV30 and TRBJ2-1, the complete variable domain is SQTIHQWPATLVQPVGSPLSLECTVEGTSNPNLYWYRQAAGRGLQLLFYSVGIGQISSEVPQNLSASRPQDRQFILSSKKLLLSDSGFYLCAWGDNEQFFGPGTRLTVL.